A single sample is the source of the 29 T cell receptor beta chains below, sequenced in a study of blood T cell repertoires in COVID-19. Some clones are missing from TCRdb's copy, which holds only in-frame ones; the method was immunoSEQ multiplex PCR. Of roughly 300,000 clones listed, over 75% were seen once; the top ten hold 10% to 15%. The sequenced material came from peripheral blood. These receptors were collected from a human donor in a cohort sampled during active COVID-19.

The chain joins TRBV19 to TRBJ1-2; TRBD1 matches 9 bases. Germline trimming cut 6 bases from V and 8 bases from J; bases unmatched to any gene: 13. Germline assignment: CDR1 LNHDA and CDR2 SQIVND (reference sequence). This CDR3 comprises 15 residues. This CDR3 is CASRLWTGAAWGYTF. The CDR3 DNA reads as TGTGCCAGTAGGCTATGGACAGGGGCCGCCTGGGGCTACACCTTC.

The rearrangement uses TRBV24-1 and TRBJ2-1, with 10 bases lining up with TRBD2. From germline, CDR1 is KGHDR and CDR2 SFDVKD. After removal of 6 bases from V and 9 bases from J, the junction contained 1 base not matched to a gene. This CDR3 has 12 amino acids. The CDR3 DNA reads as TGTGCCACCAGTCCTAGCGGGAGTGAGCAGTTCTTC. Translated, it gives CATSPSGSEQFF.

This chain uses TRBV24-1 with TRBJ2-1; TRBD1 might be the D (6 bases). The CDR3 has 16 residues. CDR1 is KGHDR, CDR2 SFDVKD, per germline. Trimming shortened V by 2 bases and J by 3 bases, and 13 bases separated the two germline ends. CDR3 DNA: TGTGCCACCAGTGATTCGACAAGGACAGTCTACAATGAGCAGTTCTTC. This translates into CATSDSTRTVYNEQFF.

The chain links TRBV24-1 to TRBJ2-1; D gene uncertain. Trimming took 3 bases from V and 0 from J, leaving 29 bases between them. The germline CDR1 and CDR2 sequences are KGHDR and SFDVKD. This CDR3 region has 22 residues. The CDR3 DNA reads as TGTGCCACCAGTGATGTATCGACCGAGAGGCTGCAAGGCCGGAGCTCCTACAATGAGCAGTTCTTC. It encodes CATSDVSTERLQGRSSYNEQFF.

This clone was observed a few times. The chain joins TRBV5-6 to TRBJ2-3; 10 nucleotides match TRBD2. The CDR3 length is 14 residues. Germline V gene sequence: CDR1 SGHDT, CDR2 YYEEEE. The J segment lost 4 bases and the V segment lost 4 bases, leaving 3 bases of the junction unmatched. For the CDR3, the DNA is TGTGCCAGCAGCATGGGACTAGCGTCAGATACGCAGTATTTT. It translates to CASSMGLASDTQYF.

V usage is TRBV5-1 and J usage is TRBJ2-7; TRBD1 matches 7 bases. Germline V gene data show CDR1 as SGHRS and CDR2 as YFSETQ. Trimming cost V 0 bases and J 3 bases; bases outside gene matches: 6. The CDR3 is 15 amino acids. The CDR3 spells CASSLASGTVYEQYF. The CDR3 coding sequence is TGCGCCAGCAGCTTGGCTTCCGGGACAGTCTACGAGCAGTACTTC.

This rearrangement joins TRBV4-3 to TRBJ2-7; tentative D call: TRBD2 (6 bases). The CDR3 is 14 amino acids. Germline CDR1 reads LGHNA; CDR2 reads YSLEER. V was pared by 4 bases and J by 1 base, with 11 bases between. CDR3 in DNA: TGCGCCAGCAGCCCAGGAGGGCTTTCCTACGAGCAGTACTTC. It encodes CASSPGGLSYEQYF.

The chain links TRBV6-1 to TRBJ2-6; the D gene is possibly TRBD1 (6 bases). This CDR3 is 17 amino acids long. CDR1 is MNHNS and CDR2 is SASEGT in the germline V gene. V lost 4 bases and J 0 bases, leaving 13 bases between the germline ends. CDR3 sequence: CASSVDSPYSGANVLTF. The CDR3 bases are TGTGCCAGCAGTGTGGACAGTCCTTACTCTGGGGCCAACGTCCTGACTTTC.

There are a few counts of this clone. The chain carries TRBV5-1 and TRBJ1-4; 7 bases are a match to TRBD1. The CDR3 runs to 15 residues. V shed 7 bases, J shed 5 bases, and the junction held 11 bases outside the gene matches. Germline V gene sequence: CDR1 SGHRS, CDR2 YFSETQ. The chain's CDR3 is CASEFATGANEKLFF. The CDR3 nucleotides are TGCGCCAGCGAGTTCGCAACAGGGGCGAATGAAAAACTGTTTTTT.

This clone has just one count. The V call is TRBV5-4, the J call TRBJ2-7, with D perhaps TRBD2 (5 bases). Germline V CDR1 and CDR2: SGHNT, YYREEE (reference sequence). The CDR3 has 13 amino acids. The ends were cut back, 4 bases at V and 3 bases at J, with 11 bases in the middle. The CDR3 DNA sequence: TGTGCCAGCAGCCGGAGCGGCAGCTACGAGCAGTACTTC. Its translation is CASSRSGSYEQYF.

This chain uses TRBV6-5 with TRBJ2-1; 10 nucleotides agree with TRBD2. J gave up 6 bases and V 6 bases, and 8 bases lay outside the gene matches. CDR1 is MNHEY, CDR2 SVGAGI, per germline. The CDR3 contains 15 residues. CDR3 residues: CASRAGLALSNEQFF. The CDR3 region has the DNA TGTGCCAGCAGAGCGGGACTAGCGCTCTCCAATGAGCAGTTCTTC.

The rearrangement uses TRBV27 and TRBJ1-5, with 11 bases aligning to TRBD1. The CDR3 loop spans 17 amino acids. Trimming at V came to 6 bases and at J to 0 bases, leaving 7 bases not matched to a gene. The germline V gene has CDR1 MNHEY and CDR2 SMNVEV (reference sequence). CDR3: CASSPSGTGGSNQPQHF. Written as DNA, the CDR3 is TGTGCCAGCAGCCCGTCGGGGACAGGGGGTAGCAATCAGCCCCAGCATTTT.

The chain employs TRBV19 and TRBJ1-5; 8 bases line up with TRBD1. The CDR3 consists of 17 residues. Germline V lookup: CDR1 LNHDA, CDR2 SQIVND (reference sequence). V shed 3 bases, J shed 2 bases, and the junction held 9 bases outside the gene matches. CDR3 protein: CASSIGRAGGRNQPQHF. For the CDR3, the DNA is TGTGCCAGTAGTATTGGTCGGGCAGGGGGCCGCAATCAGCCCCAGCATTTT.

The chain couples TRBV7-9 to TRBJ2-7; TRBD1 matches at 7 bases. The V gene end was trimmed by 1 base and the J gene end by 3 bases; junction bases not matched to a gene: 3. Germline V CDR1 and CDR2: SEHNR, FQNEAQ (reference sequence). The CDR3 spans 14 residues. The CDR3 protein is CASSLGGTVYEQYF. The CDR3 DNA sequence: TGTGCCAGCAGCTTAGGGGGGACAGTCTACGAGCAGTACTTC.

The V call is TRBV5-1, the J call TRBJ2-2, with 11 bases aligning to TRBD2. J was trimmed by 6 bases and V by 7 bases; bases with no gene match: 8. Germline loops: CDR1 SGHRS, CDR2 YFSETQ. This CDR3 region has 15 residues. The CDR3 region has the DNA TGCGCCAGCGATCCGGGACTAGCGGCCTCCGGGGAGCTGTTTTTT. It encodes CASDPGLAASGELFF.

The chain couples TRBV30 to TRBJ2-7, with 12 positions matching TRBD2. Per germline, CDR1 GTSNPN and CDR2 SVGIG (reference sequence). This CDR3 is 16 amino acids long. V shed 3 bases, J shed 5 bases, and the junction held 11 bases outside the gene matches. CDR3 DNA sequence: TGTGCCTGGAGCCTTCGAACTAGCGGGAGGAACAACGAGCAGTACTTC. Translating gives CAWSLRTSGRNNEQYF.

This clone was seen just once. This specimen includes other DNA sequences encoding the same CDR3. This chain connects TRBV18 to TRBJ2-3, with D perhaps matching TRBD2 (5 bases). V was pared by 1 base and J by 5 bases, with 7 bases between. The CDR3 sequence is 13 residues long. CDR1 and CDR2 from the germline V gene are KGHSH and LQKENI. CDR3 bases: TGTGCCAGCTCACCACGTCGGGGAGATACGCAGTATTTT. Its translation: CASSPRRGDTQYF. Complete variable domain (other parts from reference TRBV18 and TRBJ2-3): NAGVMQNPRHLVRRRGQEARLRCSPMKGHSHVYWYRQLPEEGLKFMVYLQKENIIDESGMPKERFSAEFPKEGPSILRIQQVVRGDSAAYFCASSPRRGDTQYFGPGTRLTVL.

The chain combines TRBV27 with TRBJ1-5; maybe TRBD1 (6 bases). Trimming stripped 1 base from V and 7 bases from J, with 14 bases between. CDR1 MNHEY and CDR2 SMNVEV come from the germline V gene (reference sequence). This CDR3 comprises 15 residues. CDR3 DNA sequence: TGTGCCAGCAGTTTATTAGGGGGGGATTCGCAGCCCCAGCATTTT. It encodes CASSLLGGDSQPQHF.

The CDR3 sequence: CSCGLGPDQFF. In nucleotides, the CDR3 is TGCAGTTGTGGACTAGGCCCCGATCAGTTCTTC. This chain uses TRBV20-1 with TRBJ2-1; 7 positions match TRBD2. Germline V gene lookup returns CDR1 DFQATT and CDR2 SNEGSKA (reference sequence). The junction had 11 bases not matched to a gene; V was cut back by 8 bases and J by 13 bases. The length of the CDR3 is 11 residues.

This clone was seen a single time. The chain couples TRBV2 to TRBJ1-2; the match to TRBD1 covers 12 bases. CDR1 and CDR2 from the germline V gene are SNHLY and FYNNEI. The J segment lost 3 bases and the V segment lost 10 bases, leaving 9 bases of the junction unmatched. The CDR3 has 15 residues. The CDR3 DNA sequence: TGTGCCAACCCCACCGGGACAGGGGGCTACTATGGCTACACCTTC. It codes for CANPTGTGGYYGYTF.

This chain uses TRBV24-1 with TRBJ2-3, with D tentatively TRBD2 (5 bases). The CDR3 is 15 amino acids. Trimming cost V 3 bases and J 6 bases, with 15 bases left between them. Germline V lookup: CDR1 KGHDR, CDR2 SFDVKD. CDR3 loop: CATSDPGLHGDTQYF. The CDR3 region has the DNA TGTGCCACCAGTGATCCAGGACTGCATGGGGATACGCAGTATTTT.

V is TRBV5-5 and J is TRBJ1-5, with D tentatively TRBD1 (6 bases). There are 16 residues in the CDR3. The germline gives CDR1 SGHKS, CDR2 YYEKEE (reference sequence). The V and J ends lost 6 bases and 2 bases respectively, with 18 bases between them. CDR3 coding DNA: TGTGCCAGCAATAGGGGGGGGCTATTTGGCAATCAGCCCCAGCATTTT. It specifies CASNRGGLFGNQPQHF.

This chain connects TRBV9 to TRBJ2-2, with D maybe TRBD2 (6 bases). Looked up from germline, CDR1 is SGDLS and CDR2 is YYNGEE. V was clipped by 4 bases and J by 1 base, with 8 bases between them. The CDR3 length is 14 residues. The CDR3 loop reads CASSRLGNTGELFF. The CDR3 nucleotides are TGTGCCAGCAGCCGACTAGGGAACACCGGGGAGCTGTTTTTT.

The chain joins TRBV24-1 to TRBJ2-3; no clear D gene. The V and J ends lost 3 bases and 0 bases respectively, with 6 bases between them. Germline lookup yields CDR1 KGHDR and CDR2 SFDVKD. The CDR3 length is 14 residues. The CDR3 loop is CATSDTVSTDTQYF. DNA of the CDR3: TGTGCCACCAGTGATACGGTTAGCACAGATACGCAGTATTTT.

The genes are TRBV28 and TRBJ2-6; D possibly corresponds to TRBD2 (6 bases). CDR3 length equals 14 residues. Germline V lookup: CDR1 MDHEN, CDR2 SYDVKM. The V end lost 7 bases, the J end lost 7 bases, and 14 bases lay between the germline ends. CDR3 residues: CASISGSGANVLTF. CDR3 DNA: TGTGCCAGCATCAGCGGGTCCGGAGCCAACGTCCTGACTTTC.

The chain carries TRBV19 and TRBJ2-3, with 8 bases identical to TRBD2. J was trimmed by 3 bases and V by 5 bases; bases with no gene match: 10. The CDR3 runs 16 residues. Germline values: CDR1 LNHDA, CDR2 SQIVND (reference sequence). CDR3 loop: CASSSQREIVTDTQYF. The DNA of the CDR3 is TGTGCCAGTAGTTCACAGCGGGAGATAGTGACAGATACGCAGTATTTT.

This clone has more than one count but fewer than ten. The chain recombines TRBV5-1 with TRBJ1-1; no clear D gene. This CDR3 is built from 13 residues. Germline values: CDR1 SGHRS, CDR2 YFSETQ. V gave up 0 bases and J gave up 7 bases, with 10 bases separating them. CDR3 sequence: CASSLGLQFEAFF. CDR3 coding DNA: TGCGCCAGCAGCTTGGGTTTGCAGTTTGAAGCTTTCTTT.

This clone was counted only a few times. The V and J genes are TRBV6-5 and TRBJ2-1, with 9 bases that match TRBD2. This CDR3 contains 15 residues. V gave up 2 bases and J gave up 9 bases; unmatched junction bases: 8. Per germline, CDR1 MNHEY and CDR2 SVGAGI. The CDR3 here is CASSYVSSGSGEQFF. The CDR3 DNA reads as TGTGCCAGCAGTTACGTGAGTAGCGGGAGTGGTGAGCAGTTCTTC.

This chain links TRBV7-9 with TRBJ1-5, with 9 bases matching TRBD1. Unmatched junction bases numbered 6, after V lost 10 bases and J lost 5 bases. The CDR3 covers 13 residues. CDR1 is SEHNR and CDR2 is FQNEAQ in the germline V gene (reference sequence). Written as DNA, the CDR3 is TGTGCCACGAGGGACAGGGTGGATCAGCCCCAGCATTTT. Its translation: CATRDRVDQPQHF.